Listed here is a single T cell receptor (beta chain). The CDR3 runs 19 residues. V shed 4 bases and J 3 bases; nucleotides not matched to a gene: 21. The germline V gene has CDR1 SGHAT and CDR2 FQNNGV. This record comes from a study of blood T cell repertoires in COVID-19. Clones were read by immunoSEQ multiplex PCR, and TCRdb kept only the in-frame ones, dropping some. The repertoire holds 150,000 to 200,000 clones, with 80% to 90% as singletons. This chain connects TRBV11-2 to TRBJ2-7; TRBD2 matches at 7 bases. The sequence came from a woman aged 70-85 years with acute or convalescent COVID-19. The sequenced material came from peripheral blood. The CDR3 protein is CASSSRPSAGTFRIYEQYF. The CDR3 DNA follows: TGTGCCAGCAGCTCCCGTCCCTCAGCGGGGACTTTTCGGATCTACGAGCAGTACTTC.